These 13 T cell receptor beta chains originate from one sample sequenced in a study of blood T cell repertoires in COVID-19. Only in-frame clones appear in the TCRdb table, and some are missing; sequencing was by immunoSEQ multiplex PCR. The sample yields around 430,000 clones, approximately 88% seen once. The source material was peripheral blood. The receptors come from a woman between 45 and 60 years old with COVID-19, enrolled during active disease.

The chain uses TRBV28 and TRBJ1-2; 9 nucleotides align to TRBD1. Germline V CDR1 and CDR2: MDHEN, SYDVKM. The CDR3 is 16 residues long. With V trimmed by 6 bases and J by 5 bases, 13 bases remained unmatched. The CDR3 spells CASSPEGQGVGYGYTF. DNA for the CDR3: TGTGCCAGCAGCCCCGAGGGACAGGGCGTCGGATATGGCTACACCTTC.

The J gene is TRBJ2-1, the V gene TRBV7-8, with TRBD2 matching over 11 bases. Germline CDR1 is SGHVS and CDR2 is FQNEAQ. The CDR3 loop spans 14 amino acids. Trimming removed 6 bases from V and 7 bases from J; junction bases left unmatched: 5. CDR3 sequence reads: CASRNSGGANEQFF. DNA of the CDR3: TGTGCCAGCAGGAATAGCGGGGGGGCGAATGAGCAGTTCTTC.

This chain joins TRBV5-1 and TRBJ1-1; D perhaps matches TRBD1 (5 bases). The germline V gene encodes CDR1 SGHRS and CDR2 YFSETQ. The CDR3 consists of 14 residues. V dropped 6 bases and J dropped 4 bases, with 16 bases sitting between them. CDR3 DNA sequence: TGCGCCAGCACCCCGGGTGGGGCACGCACTGAAGCTTTCTTT. Translated: CASTPGGARTEAFF.

V gene TRBV27 combines with J gene TRBJ2-7, with D possibly matching TRBD2 (6 bases). Per the germline V gene, CDR1 is MNHEY and CDR2 is SMNVEV (reference sequence). The CDR3 has 17 amino acids. The V gene lost 2 bases and the J gene lost 1 base, with 18 bases spanning the gap. CDR3 nucleotides: TGTGCCAGCAGTTTAAGGCGGGGCTACTCCGCATCCTACGAGCAGTACTTC. Protein: CASSLRRGYSASYEQYF.

The genes are TRBV5-4 and TRBJ2-2; D remains unclear. CDR3 size: 12 residues. Trimming took off 4 bases at V and 7 bases at J, with 8 bases between the two ends. Germline assignment: CDR1 SGHNT and CDR2 YYREEE (reference sequence). The CDR3 is CASSRLGGELFF. CDR3 DNA sequence: TGTGCCAGCAGCCGACTTGGCGGGGAGCTGTTTTTT. The variable domain in full, completed from reference TRBV5-4 and TRBJ2-2, reads ETGVTQSPTHLIKTRGQQVTLRCSSQSGHNTVSWYQQALGQGPQFIFQYYREEENGRGNFPPRFSGLQFPNYSSELNVNALELDDSALYLCASSRLGGELFFGEGSRLTVL.

This clone was found once. V usage is TRBV12-2 and J usage is TRBJ1-1. TRBV12-2 is tagged as a pseudogene. The CDR3 sequence is 13 residues long. This CDR3 is CASRPPGNTEAFF. The CDR3 DNA follows: TGTGCAAGTCGCCCCCCCGGGAACACTGAAGCTTTCTTT.

The rearrangement links TRBV6-5 to TRBJ1-1; D might be TRBD1 (6 bases). Germline V gene sequence: CDR1 MNHEY, CDR2 SVGAGI. This CDR3 contains 12 residues. V was clipped by 3 bases and J by 10 bases, with 12 bases between them. The CDR3 nucleotides are TGTGCCAGCAGTTATATGGAAGGGGGAGCTTTCTTT. Its protein product is CASSYMEGGAFF.

The V and J genes are TRBV6-5 and TRBJ1-5, with D uncertain. The germline V and J ends were trimmed by 7 bases and 7 bases, with 11 bases remaining between them. Germline V gene lookup returns CDR1 MNHEY and CDR2 SVGAGI. CDR3 length equals 12 residues. The CDR3 DNA follows: TGTGCCAGCACGCGGGGAGAGCAGCCCCAGCATTTT. Translated: CASTRGEQPQHF.

CDR3 in amino acids: CASSQDSRVSNYGYTF. Here the CDR3 DNA reads TGTGCCAGCAGCCAAGATTCTCGGGTTTCCAACTATGGCTACACCTTC. The chain employs TRBV3-1 (or the pseudogene TRBV3-2) and TRBJ1-2, with D unclear. Per germline, CDR1 LGHDT and CDR2 YNNKEL (reference sequence). CDR3 length equals 16 residues. The V gene lost 0 bases and the J gene lost 2 bases, with 13 bases spanning the gap.

This rearrangement joins TRBV7-9 to TRBJ2-7, with D possibly matching TRBD2 (5 bases). V lost 8 bases to trimming and J lost 0 bases, with 14 bases between them. CDR3 size: 14 residues. The germline gives CDR1 SEHNR, CDR2 FQNEAQ (reference sequence). Here the CDR3 DNA reads TGTGCCAGCGGAGACTACCCTCTCTCCTACGAGCAGTACTTC. Its translation: CASGDYPLSYEQYF.

This clone was counted between two and nine times. This chain uses TRBV27 with TRBJ1-5; 8 bases fit TRBD1. In germline, CDR1 is MNHEY, CDR2 SMNVEV (reference sequence). V lost 5 bases, J lost 9 bases, and 12 bases stayed unmatched. The CDR3 is made up of 15 amino acids. CDR3 sequence reads: CASSGTGTGTRPQHF. The CDR3 DNA follows: TGTGCCAGCAGTGGAACCGGGACAGGAACCCGGCCCCAGCATTTT.

With respect to this clone: This specimen includes other DNA sequences encoding the same CDR3. V usage is TRBV5-4 and J usage is TRBJ2-7; D is possibly TRBD2 (5 bases). The CDR3 loop spans 13 amino acids. The V gene lost 2 bases and the J gene lost 2 bases, with 8 bases spanning the gap. Germline V lookup: CDR1 SGHNT, CDR2 YYREEE (reference sequence). The CDR3 spells CASSFPGAYEQYF. Written as DNA, the CDR3 is TGTGCCAGCAGCTTCCCCGGGGCCTACGAGCAGTACTTC.

In its sample, this clone was seen once. This chain uses TRBV12-3 or TRBV12-4 with TRBJ2-7; possible D gene TRBD1, 5 bases. The CDR3 has 13 residues. With 6 bases removed from V and 5 bases from J, the gap between germline ends came to 14 bases. CDR3 residues: CASSLQGPDEQYF. The CDR3 DNA sequence: TGTGCCAGCAGCCTCCAGGGTCCGGACGAGCAGTACTTC.